The 9 T cell receptor beta chains below were found in one sample sequenced in a study of T cell changes during pregnancy in multiple sclerosis. Clones were read by immunoSEQ multiplex PCR, and TCRdb kept only the in-frame ones, dropping some. This table holds about 97,000 clones, 90% found once. Material: peripheral blood, obtained in the second trimester of pregnancy. Every receptor here comes from a female donor in good health, enrolled as a control in a pregnancy study.

J is TRBJ1-4 and V is TRBV5-4; perhaps TRBD1 as D (6 bases). V dropped 1 base and J dropped 1 base, with 8 bases sitting between them. Germline-derived CDR1 and CDR2 are SGHNT and YYREEE (reference sequence). This CDR3 spans 15 amino acids. The CDR3 reads CASSLLTGTNEKLFF. DNA for the CDR3: TGTGCCAGCAGCTTGCTGACAGGAACTAATGAAAAACTGTTTTTT.

This clone was found once. The gene calls are TRBV2 and TRBJ1-3; D is uncertain. V lost 6 bases and J 0 bases, leaving 15 bases between the germline ends. Looked up from germline, CDR1 is SNHLY and CDR2 is FYNNEI. The CDR3 sequence is 16 residues long. CDR3 bases: TGTGCCAGCAGCCTTCTGATCGGTAGCTCTGGAAACACCATATATTTT. This gives the protein CASSLLIGSSGNTIYF.

The rearrangement uses TRBV5-6 and TRBJ1-1; D gene unclear. From germline, CDR1 is SGHDT and CDR2 YYEEEE. V lost 4 bases, J lost 6 bases, and 19 bases lay in between. The CDR3 runs 15 residues. CDR3 residues: CASSLRFGGRPEAFF. CDR3 DNA sequence: TGTGCCAGCAGCCTTAGGTTCGGCGGGAGGCCTGAAGCTTTCTTT.

In nucleotides, the CDR3 is TGTGCCAGCAGTTTAGGGCCAGGGGCGGAAAGTGCGGCCAAAAACATTCAGTACTTC. Translation: CASSLGPGAESAAKNIQYF. V gene TRBV27 combines with J gene TRBJ2-4, with a possible D match to TRBD1 (6 bases). The CDR3 is 19 residues long. Per germline, CDR1 MNHEY and CDR2 SMNVEV (reference sequence). V lost 2 bases and J lost 1, with 21 bases in between.

The chain combines TRBV5-1 with TRBJ1-1; 8 nucleotides line up with TRBD1. The trim removed 0 bases at V and 2 bases at J, leaving 12 bases unmatched. Germline CDR1 SGHRS, CDR2 YFSETQ. The CDR3 has 18 amino acids. Here the CDR3 reads CASSLVLKAGTGNTEAFF. In DNA, the CDR3 is TGCGCCAGCAGCTTGGTTCTTAAAGCCGGGACAGGAAACACTGAAGCTTTCTTT.

The chain links TRBV7-8 to TRBJ2-7; maybe TRBD2 (8 bases). The CDR3 length is 15 residues. CDR1 and CDR2 from the germline V gene are SGHVS and FQNEAQ. Trimming pared 5 bases from V and 5 bases from J, leaving 19 bases between. The CDR3 DNA is TGTGCCAGCAGCCAGGGGGGCGGGGGGATCAACGAGCAGTACTTC. It codes for CASSQGGGGINEQYF.

In nucleotides, the CDR3 is TGTGCCAGCAGTGAAGGGACTAGCGGCTATAGCTCCTACAATGAGCAGTTCTTC. Encoded protein: CASSEGTSGYSSYNEQFF. The J gene is TRBJ2-1, the V gene TRBV25-1, with TRBD2 identical over 11 bases. CDR1 is MGHDK and CDR2 is SYGVNS in the germline V gene. J gave up 0 bases and V 2 bases, and 6 bases lay outside the gene matches. The CDR3 consists of 18 residues.

The chain joins TRBV11-2 to TRBJ1-2; no definite D call. V was shortened by 3 bases and J by 8 bases, with 13 bases between the two germline ends. The CDR3 covers 13 residues. Germline assignment: CDR1 SGHAT and CDR2 FQNNGV. The chain's CDR3 is CASSFSSRWGYTF. The CDR3 DNA is TGTGCCAGCAGCTTTTCCTCCCGGTGGGGCTACACCTTC.

J is TRBJ1-3 and V is TRBV4-1; D not certain. Per germline, CDR1 MGHRA and CDR2 YSYEKL. The CDR3 covers 15 residues. V was shortened by 1 base and J by 0 bases, with 7 bases between the two germline ends. The CDR3 loop is CASSQVHISGNTIYF. In DNA form, the CDR3 reads TGCGCCAGCAGCCAAGTTCACATCTCTGGAAACACCATATATTTT.